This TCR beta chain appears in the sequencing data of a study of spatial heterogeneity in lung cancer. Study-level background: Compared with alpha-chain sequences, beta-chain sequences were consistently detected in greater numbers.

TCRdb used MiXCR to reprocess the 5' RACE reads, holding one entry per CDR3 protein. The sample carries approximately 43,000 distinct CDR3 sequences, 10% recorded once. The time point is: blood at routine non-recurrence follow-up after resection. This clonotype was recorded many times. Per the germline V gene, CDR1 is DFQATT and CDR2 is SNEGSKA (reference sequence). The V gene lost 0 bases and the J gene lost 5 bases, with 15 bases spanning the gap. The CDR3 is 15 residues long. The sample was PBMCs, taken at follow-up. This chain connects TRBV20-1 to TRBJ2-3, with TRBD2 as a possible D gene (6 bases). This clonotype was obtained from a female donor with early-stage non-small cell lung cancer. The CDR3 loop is CSARDTAGSGDTQYF. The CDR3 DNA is TGCAGTGCTAGAGATACCGCGGGATCAGGAGATACGCAGTATTTT.